This T cell receptor beta chain was obtained from a study of OX40 agonist ivuxolimab in advanced cancers. Peripheral blood came from all dose cohorts at three timepoints. The CDR3 covers 19 residues. Germline CDR1 is SEHNR and CDR2 is FQNEAQ (reference sequence). V was clipped by 5 bases and J by 0 bases, with 20 bases between them. Sequenced by immunoSEQ multiplex PCR; TCRdb stores in-frame clones only, minus some. Among tens of thousands of clones, around 87% were seen once, and the ten largest hold approximately 5%. The rearrangement uses TRBV7-9 and TRBJ2-6; D remains unclear. This TCR was sampled from an adult with an advanced solid tumor such as melanoma, head and neck, liver or kidney cancer. The specimen was CD4+ or CD8+ T cells sorted from blood, collected in a trial of the OX40 agonist ivuxolimab. The CDR3 bases are TGTGCCAGCAGCACCCGAGGTAGGATTACCGACTCTGGGGCCAACGTCCTGACTTTC. Translated: CASSTRGRITDSGANVLTF.